The next 7 T cell receptor beta chains were all read from a single sample in a study of CD8 T cells in ankylosing spondylitis. TCRdb reanalysed the 5' RACE reads using MiXCR and keeps one entry per CDR3 protein. The repertoire holds just over 150,000 distinct CDR3 sequences, with about 16% as singletons. Input material: blood, either unsorted or a sorted T cell fraction (not recorded which). These receptors came from a male donor with ankylosing spondylitis or in good health (not recorded which).

This clonotype has ten or more counts. The chain couples TRBV3-1 to TRBJ2-3; D is unclear. Germline V gene sequence: CDR1 LGHDT, CDR2 YNNKEL (reference sequence). V shed 4 bases and J shed 4 bases, with 9 bases lying between them. The CDR3 is made up of 13 amino acids. CDR3 sequence: CASSPGFPDTQYF. CDR3 in DNA: TGTGCCAGCAGCCCCGGCTTTCCAGATACGCAGTATTTT.

This clonotype was picked up one time. The chain joins TRBV20-1 to TRBJ2-2; 7 nucleotides match TRBD2. Germline values: CDR1 DFQATT, CDR2 SNEGSKA (reference sequence). The CDR3 has 19 amino acids. The DNA for the CDR3 is TGCTGGGGTAAGGCTCCGGGCTTAGCGGAGCGGGGAAACACCGGGGAGCTGTTTTTT. Amino acids: CWGKAPGLAERGNTGELFF.

This clonotype was counted at least ten times. The CDR3 coding sequence is TGCAGTGCTAGAGATTTAGGGCAAAGCACAGATACGCAGTATTTT. Its protein product is CSARDLGQSTDTQYF. The chain has TRBV20-1 and TRBJ2-3; D is unclear. The V end was cut by 0 bases, the J end by 0 bases, with 10 bases between. This CDR3 spans 15 amino acids. CDR1 DFQATT and CDR2 SNEGSKA come from the germline V gene (reference sequence).

This clonotype was picked up many times. The chain combines TRBV27 with TRBJ1-5; no firm D call. The CDR3 loop spans 15 amino acids. The germline V gene encodes CDR1 MNHEY and CDR2 SMNVEV (reference sequence). V shed 7 bases and J shed 0 bases, with 13 bases lying between them. CDR3 amino acids: CASTEYTDSNQPQHF. The DNA of the CDR3 is TGTGCCAGCACCGAATATACAGATAGCAATCAGCCCCAGCATTTT.

The rearrangement uses TRBV7-7 and TRBJ2-1, with D unresolved. CDR3 length equals 13 residues. Trimming pared 5 bases from V and 2 bases from J, leaving 7 bases between. CDR1 and CDR2 (germline): SSHAT, FNYEAQ (reference sequence). The CDR3 sequence: CASSPNPYNEQFF. The CDR3, as DNA: TGTGCCAGCAGCCCCAATCCCTACAATGAGCAGTTCTTC.

This clonotype has at least ten counts. V and J are TRBV5-1 and TRBJ2-2, with TRBD1 matching over 10 bases. V lost 3 bases, J lost 5 bases, and 1 base stayed unmatched. This CDR3 spans 14 amino acids. CDR1 is SGHRS and CDR2 is YFSETQ in the germline V gene. The CDR3 DNA is TGCGCCAGCAGCTCGGGACAGGGGACCGGGGAGCTGTTTTTT. It yields the protein CASSSGQGTGELFF.

This clonotype has a count of ten or more. The chain recombines TRBV20-1 with TRBJ1-3; D is unresolved. Per germline, CDR1 DFQATT and CDR2 SNEGSKA (reference sequence). V lost 3 bases and J 0 bases, leaving 12 bases between the germline ends. The CDR3 sequence is 15 residues long. The CDR3 sequence is CSASDFTTSGNTIYF. CDR3 bases: TGCAGTGCTAGCGACTTCACAACCTCTGGAAACACCATATATTTT.